One sample yielded the 9 T cell receptor beta chains listed below, sequenced in a study of beta chain features in type 1 diabetes. The entirety of the isolated RNA underwent reverse transcription, so expressed TCRB transcripts were sequenced. Assay used: immunoSEQ multiplex PCR; TCRdb lists only in-frame clones, some missing. The sample includes about 220,000 clones, about a tenth of them seen just once. The sequenced material came from central memory CD4+ T cells from blood. These receptor sequences come from a man between 18 and 29 years old in good health.

This clone was seen at least ten times. V usage is TRBV5-6 and J usage is TRBJ2-5, with D uncertain. The V and J ends lost 1 base and 5 bases respectively, with 9 bases between them. The CDR3 runs 13 residues. Germline assignment: CDR1 SGHDT and CDR2 YYEEEE. The CDR3 DNA reads TGTGCCAGCAGCTTGTCCCCCGGGGAGACCCAGTACTTC. Amino acid sequence: CASSLSPGETQYF.

This clone appeared a few times. The chain joins TRBV18 to TRBJ2-5; TRBD2 matches 7 bases. This CDR3 has 15 residues. V trimming: 4 bases; J trimming: 4 bases; junction bases outside the gene matches: 9. CDR1 KGHSH and CDR2 LQKENI come from the germline V gene. The CDR3: CASSRNAGAGETQYF. In nucleotides, the CDR3 is TGTGCCAGCTCACGGAACGCGGGAGCGGGAGAGACCCAGTACTTC.

The sample holds a few counts of this clone. V gene TRBV11-2 combines with J gene TRBJ1-1, with D tentatively TRBD1 (5 bases). CDR3 length equals 15 residues. Germline V gives CDR1 SGHAT, CDR2 FQNNGV. The germline V and J ends were trimmed by 6 bases and 4 bases, with 18 bases remaining between them. CDR3 region: CASRVRGAGSTEAFF. The CDR3 DNA is TGTGCCAGCAGAGTTCGGGGCGCCGGGAGCACTGAAGCTTTCTTT.

The table lists this clone with a few counts. The same CDR3 arises from other DNA sequences in this sample as well. The rearrangement links TRBV30 to TRBJ2-5; a possible D gene is TRBD1 (6 bases). Deletions cut 0 bases from V and 2 bases from J, with 10 bases between. Germline V lookup: CDR1 GTSNPN, CDR2 SVGIG (reference sequence). This CDR3 has 14 amino acids. CDR3 amino acids: CAWSVGGSQETQYF. CDR3 coding DNA: TGTGCCTGGAGTGTAGGGGGATCTCAAGAGACCCAGTACTTC. The variable domain in full, with the rest retrieved from reference TRBV30 and TRBJ2-5, is SQTIHQWPATLVQPVGSPLSLECTVEGTSNPNLYWYRQAAGRGLQLLFYSVGIGQISSEVPQNLSASRPQDRQFILSSKKLLLSDSGFYLCAWSVGGSQETQYFGPGTRLLVL.

This clone was seen a few times. The chain recombines TRBV30 with TRBJ1-2; D not resolved. This CDR3 has 11 amino acids. With 2 bases removed from V and 8 bases from J, the gap between germline ends came to 9 bases. From germline, CDR1 is GTSNPN and CDR2 SVGIG (reference sequence). Here the CDR3 reads CAWSLGSGYTF. The CDR3 nucleotides are TGTGCCTGGAGTTTAGGGAGCGGCTACACCTTC.

The chain recombines TRBV30 with TRBJ2-4, with D perhaps TRBD2 (5 bases). Germline assignment: CDR1 GTSNPN and CDR2 SVGIG (reference sequence). The CDR3 extends over 15 amino acids. V was pared by 2 bases and J by 0 bases, with 11 bases between. Here the CDR3 DNA reads TGTGCCTGGAGTCGGCTAGCAGTAGCCAAAAACATTCAGTACTTC. Its translation is CAWSRLAVAKNIQYF. The full variable domain, its missing parts supplied by reference TRBV30 and TRBJ2-4, is SQTIHQWPATLVQPVGSPLSLECTVEGTSNPNLYWYRQAAGRGLQLLFYSVGIGQISSEVPQNLSASRPQDRQFILSSKKLLLSDSGFYLCAWSRLAVAKNIQYFGAGTRLSVL.

This clone was observed a handful of times. The CDR3 sequence is CAWSDPFLAKNIQYF. The CDR3 DNA follows: TGTGCCTGGAGTGACCCCTTTCTAGCCAAAAACATTCAGTACTTC. The chain recombines TRBV30 with TRBJ2-4; D is unresolved. CDR1 and CDR2 (germline): GTSNPN, SVGIG (reference sequence). V lost 1 base, J lost 0 bases, and 10 bases lay in between. The CDR3 loop spans 15 amino acids.

The table lists this clone with a few counts. The chain links TRBV28 to TRBJ1-2, with D perhaps TRBD1 (6 bases). The V gene's germline CDR1 is MDHEN and CDR2 SYDVKM. The CDR3 contains 13 residues. V lost 6 bases and J 3 bases, leaving 11 bases between the germline ends. CDR3 sequence: CASRKQGYYGYTF. CDR3 in DNA: TGTGCCAGCAGGAAACAGGGATACTATGGCTACACCTTC.

The gene calls are TRBV28 and TRBJ2-4; D gene uncertain. The CDR3 sequence is 12 residues long. The V end was cut by 6 bases, the J end by 7 bases, with 10 bases between. The germline gives CDR1 MDHEN, CDR2 SYDVKM. The CDR3 sequence is CASSVWPNIQYF. CDR3 in DNA: TGTGCCAGCAGCGTTTGGCCGAACATTCAGTACTTC. Using reference TRBV28 and TRBJ2-4 for the parts outside the CDR3, the full variable domain is DVKVTQSSRYLVKRTGEKVFLECVQDMDHENMFWYRQDPGLGLRLIYFSYDVKMKEKGDIPEGYSVSREKKERFSLILESASTNQTSMYLCASSVWPNIQYFGAGTRLSVL.